The 3 T cell receptor beta chains below were found in one sample sequenced in a study of T cells in Graves' hyperthyroidism and ophthalmopathy. From RNA transcripts, TCR beta CDR3 regions were amplified. HTBI primers drove first-round RT-PCR of the TCR CDR3. TCRdb independently ran MiXCR on the multiplex PCR reads; one entry per CDR3 protein. The data contain fewer than 550,000 distinct CDR3 sequences, 15% to 17% of them seen just once; the ten biggest clones take up 7.5% to 8%. The sequenced material came from blood. Every receptor here comes from a woman aged 18-30 years with Graves' hyperthyroidism.

The rearrangement uses TRBV20-1 and TRBJ2-1; 12 positions match TRBD1. The germline V gene encodes CDR1 DFQATT and CDR2 SNEGSKA (reference sequence). V lost 1 base to trimming and J lost 12 bases; unmatched junction nucleotides: 10. The CDR3 spans 15 residues. In DNA form, the CDR3 reads TGCAGTGCTAGAGCCGGGACAGGGGGCGAAACTGGGCAGTTCTTC. Its protein is CSARAGTGGETGQFF.

The sample holds many counts of this clonotype. The CDR3 coding sequence is TGTGCCAGTAGTCCCCAAGCCCCTCTAGCGGGGGGCTCCTACAATGAGCAGTTCTTC. This translates into CASSPQAPLAGGSYNEQFF. The chain couples TRBV19 to TRBJ2-1, with TRBD2 matching 11 bases. The V gene's germline CDR1 is LNHDA and CDR2 SQIVND (reference sequence). With 5 bases clipped from V and 0 bases from J, the junction kept 12 bases outside the gene matches. The CDR3 is 19 amino acids.

This clonotype showed up many times. The CDR3 DNA follows: TGCGCCAGCAGTGCCCGAGGTGGTGAAGCTTTCTTT. This sequence encodes CASSARGGEAFF. The J gene is TRBJ1-1, the V gene TRBV10-1, with D unresolved. Looked up from germline, CDR1 is WNHNN and CDR2 is SYGVQD (reference sequence). This CDR3 has 12 residues. With 4 bases removed from V and 7 bases from J, the gap between germline ends came to 10 bases.